This entry describes one T cell receptor beta chain. V was shortened by 2 bases and J by 4 bases, with 9 bases between the two germline ends. CDR3 length equals 15 residues. In germline, CDR1 is MNHEY, CDR2 SVGAGI. PCR employed 60 Vbeta and 13 Jbeta primers. Data came from immunoSEQ multiplex PCR; TCRdb stores just in-frame clones and leaves some out. In the table there are tens of thousands of clones, about three quarters of which are singletons. This sample is drawn from a study of cytomegalovirus exposure and HLA in healthy donors. Nominally healthy donors were sampled, though unrecorded immune exposures were likely.

The receptor comes from a man aged 18 to 30 in good health and CMV-seronegative. The chain employs TRBV6-5 and TRBJ1-6, with D possibly TRBD1 on 6 matching bases. Sequencing was performed on PBMCs. CDR3 protein: CASSYTDSYNSPLHF. The DNA of the CDR3 is TGTGCCAGCAGTTACACGGACAGTTATAATTCACCCCTCCACTTT.